This T cell receptor beta chain comes out of a study of identical twins listed by TCRdb under 2016. Notes on the research overall: The study deep-sequenced TCR alpha and beta repertoires from monozygotic twins, unrelated adults of various ages and cord blood to test whether fetal clonotypes persist. To rule out contamination, the twin experiments were replicated at different times with different library preparation protocols. Paper-wide results and their limitations: The excess sharing between twins in beta out-of-frame sequences was weaker because fewer shared sequences reduced the signal-to-noise ratio. Compared with coincidental sharing between unrelated individuals, out-of-frame TCR alpha sequences shared between twins had an excess of sequences with low generation probability. Fewer insertions were carried by abundant cord blood beta clonotypes, a similar but weaker trend appeared in young adult naive repertoires, and no such trend appeared in memory repertoires. Conclusions relied on cross-sectional statistical analysis, since the same donors could not be followed over many years. In monozygotic twins, out-of-frame TCR alpha sharing was systematically underestimated by recombination models, although the models agreed with sharing between unrelated individuals. Zero-insertion analyses could be partly confounded by invariant T cells such as MAIT and iNKT, although diverse VJ usage argued against such confounding for most clonotypes.

Library creation used 5' RACE. Sequencing was performed on an Illumina HiSeq 2000. Template switching introduced a universal primer binding site; the final cDNA contained a unique molecular identifier, enabling accurate counting of TCR cDNA molecules. First-strand cDNA for TCR alpha and beta chains was synthesized from specific primers in the conserved constant-segment region. To control for contamination, every cDNA library was double barcoded, receiving both a SMART-Mk sample barcode and Illumina barcodes. TruSeq adapter sequences along with Illumina sample barcodes were introduced in two successive PCR steps. TCR alpha and beta cDNA libraries were sequenced on the Illumina HiSeq platform with custom primers. From the authors' description of their analysis: MiGEC processed the raw reads to extract unique molecular identifiers, while MiXCR was used to determine the CDR3 positions. Recombination models were inferred per individual with the repgenHMM and IGoR tools using an EM algorithm. Shared clonotypes were analyzed with the tcR package in R, and sharing was normalized by the product of cloneset sizes. To study raw recombination without the effects of thymic and clonal selection, out-of-frame nonproductive sequences were analyzed. Using fastp at Q25 and MiXCR, TCRdb reprocessed the public reads and kept productive beta chains. Records with the same CDR3 protein are collapsed into one entry carrying the most frequent genes and DNA. The V and J calls shown here were made by TCRdb, not taken from the authors' results. In this sample the table shows about 100,000 distinct CDR3 sequences, 5.9% of which occur a single time. The ten most abundant clones make up about 12% of the sample.

The CDR3 starts with the cysteine, ends with the phenylalanine, and has 14 residues. The CDR3 DNA has 42 bases and is translated from base 1. CDR1 is given as SGHRS and CDR2 as YFSETQ, both from the germline V gene. V is reduced by 4 bases and J by 4 bases, leaving a spacing of 12 bases between them. This clonotype showed up just a few times. This receptor's antigen is unknown. No base quality information exists; no much larger clone differs at one position. Every donor in the study was a healthy Caucasian. Using Miltenyi CD45RO+ enrichment and human naive T-cell isolation kits, memory (CD45RO+) and naive T cells were isolated from PBMC.

Sequencing was performed on memory T cells sorted from blood. In light of the paper, this sample's cell subset or site label describes: CD45RO+ enriched T cells. The source is a woman aged 50 to 60 in good health. The chain employs TRBV5-1 and TRBJ1-5, with TRBD1 tentatively as D gene (5 bases match). The nucleotides are TGCGCCAGCAGCGAAGACAGCGTTAATCAGCCCCAGCATTTT. Translation gives CASSEDSVNQPQHF.